This T cell receptor (beta chain) was sequenced during a study of OX40 agonist ivuxolimab in advanced cancers. Study-wide context: The costimulatory receptor OX40 (CD134) was targeted by ivuxolimab, a fully human IgG2 agonistic monoclonal antibody. Intravenous ivuxolimab was administered to patients every 2 weeks at six dose levels: 0.01, 0.1, 0.3, 1.5, 3 and 10 mg/kg. Of the 50 to 55 dose-escalation patients, hepatocellular carcinoma was present in around 20, melanoma in approximately 15, renal cell carcinoma in 9 and head and neck cancer in 9. In the dose-escalation cohort, 70% to 90% of patients were male, and the mean age was 60 years with a range of roughly 20 to 79. Patients were allowed to have had prior anti-PD-1, anti-PD-L1 or anti-CTLA-4 therapy, and around two fifths of the dose-escalation patients had been treated with checkpoint inhibitors. Partial responses occurred in three dose-escalation patients: two with cutaneous melanoma and one with hepatocellular carcinoma. Peripheral TCRbeta sequencing aimed to test whether ivuxolimab altered TCR sequence diversity and caused clonal T-cell expansion. The paper describes the monotherapy dose-escalation part (N of about 55 patients) of the phase I trial of ivuxolimab.

Genomic DNA was isolated from the sorted cells so that the TCRbeta CDR3 region could be sequenced. The immunoSEQ Assay was used for sequencing of TCRbeta CDR3 regions. Held by TCRdb, this immuneACCESS table contains in-frame sequences only and omits some clones. Under half of the omission traces to an unresolved V gene where checked; the cause of the rest is unknown. This sample holds tens of thousands of clones; approximately 92% were observed only once. Approximately 14% of the sample is in the top ten clones. The trial excluded patients who had a history of autoimmune disease or were on systemic immunosuppression. In every dose cohort, peripheral blood was drawn for TCR sequencing at baseline, cycle 4 day 1, and cycle 7 day 1. The samples were drawn from a first-in-human, open-label, multicenter phase I dose-escalation trial of ivuxolimab. The trial enrolled adults with locally advanced or metastatic head and neck squamous cell, hepatocellular, melanoma or renal cell carcinoma. Before TCR sequencing, CD4+ T cells and CD8+ T cells from peripheral blood were sorted into separate populations.

With respect to this clone: There is no known antigen for this receptor. No base quality values were provided; no much bigger clone lies one nucleotide off.

Cut back by 6 bases and 6 bases, the V and J ends lie 13 bases apart. Per the germline V gene (reference sequence), MNHEY is the CDR1 and SMNVEV is the CDR2. Measured from the cysteine to the phenylalanine, the CDR3 is 13 residues long. Only the CDR3 region is kept as DNA, spanning 39 bases read in frame from base 1. What the work shows at the level of the full study, not this receptor alone: After ivuxolimab, expanded clones were on average more numerous among CD8+ T cells than among CD4+ T cells. At doses of 0.1 to 3.0 mg/kg, clonal expansion of both CD4+ and CD8+ blood T cells was observed from baseline to week 6. Antigen specificity was not determined for the clonally expanded peripheral T cells. In partial responders in the 0.1-3.0 mg/kg groups, normalized peripheral clonal expansion was found to be among the lowest, especially among CD8+ T cells. Low levels of normalized T-cell clonal expansion were also seen in some patients who did not respond.

This TCR derives from an adult with an advanced solid tumor such as melanoma, head and neck, liver or kidney cancer. This sequence uses TRBV27 and TRBJ2-3; a tentative D call is TRBD1 (5 bases match). Material: CD4+ or CD8+ T cells sorted from blood, obtained in a trial of the OX40 agonist ivuxolimab. The DNA sequence is given as TGTGCCAGCAGAGAGGCCAACAGGGATACGCAGTATTTT. Its product reads: CASREANRDTQYF.